The clone carrying this T cell receptor beta chain was observed a few times. Its matching antigen is unknown. Here the gene names and germline are mouse. The read ends 4 residues early relative to the CDR3; the germline J gene fills the gap. Other DNA sequences in this specimen translate into the identical CDR3. These data are taken from a study of CD8+ T cells in alopecia areata. Overall study: Grafted skin came from C3H/HeJ donors with spontaneous alopecia (roughly 6-12 months old) and was placed on approximately 7-11-week-old female C3H/HeJ mice. The study, taken as a whole, reports: Higher clonality and more expanded CD8+ clones appeared in lesional than normal scalp. Patients shared TCRs less clearly than mice did, possibly owing to HLA.

cDNA prepared by RNA extraction and subsequent reverse transcription served as the template for sequencing. Profiled with immunoSEQ multiplex PCR; TCRdb holds only in-frame clones, not every one. Singletons are absent from the sample, which has around 300,000 clones. Cutaneous lymph node cells were pooled, and they were sorted using CD4, CD8alpha, NKG2D, NKG2ACE and other markers. The germline V gene encodes CDR1 FNHDT and CDR2 SITEND (reference sequence). This CDR3 is 13 amino acids long. Material: CD4+ T cells sorted from a lymph node. This clonotype originated in a C3H/HeJ mouse with alopecia areata. The mice in this strain carry MHC haplotype H2-k. This chain connects TRBV19 to TRBJ2-7; 7 bases align to TRBD1. The DNA read from the CDR3 is TGTGCCAGCAGTATAAACAGGGGATAT. It yields the protein CASSINRGY. The complete CDR3 sequence is CASSINRGYEQYF. Looking up the rest from reference TRBV19 and TRBJ2-7 gives the full variable domain: GGIITQTPKFLIGQEGQKLTLKCQQNFNHDTMYWYRQDSGKGLRLIYYSITENDLQKGDLSEGYDASREKKSSFSLTVTSAQKNEMAVFLCASSINRGYEQYFGPGTRLTVL.